Listed here are 28 T cell receptor beta chains from one sample, sequenced in a study of OX40 agonist ivuxolimab in advanced cancers. Produced via immunoSEQ multiplex PCR; TCRdb's table is partial and in-frame only. The sample has about 88,000 clones, approximately 85% seen once. Sequencing used CD4+ or CD8+ T cells sorted from blood, obtained in a trial of the OX40 agonist ivuxolimab. The receptors stem from an adult with an advanced solid tumor such as melanoma, head and neck, liver or kidney cancer.

The genes are TRBV7-2 and TRBJ1-1; D is perhaps TRBD1 (6 bases). Trimming pared 6 bases from V and 1 base from J, leaving 9 bases between. The CDR3 covers 13 residues. Germline loops: CDR1 SGHTA, CDR2 FQGNSA. CDR3 loop: CASSTQGNTEAFF. The CDR3 nucleotides read TGTGCCAGCAGTACACAGGGGAACACTGAAGCTTTCTTT.

The chain couples TRBV4-1 to TRBJ2-2; a possible D gene is TRBD2 (5 bases). Trimming stripped 1 base from V and 7 bases from J, with 13 bases between. The V gene's germline CDR1 is MGHRA and CDR2 YSYEKL. CDR3 length: 15 residues. The CDR3 nucleotides read TGCGCCAGCAGCCAAGTAATAGCGAGGAGCGGGGAGCTGTTTTTT. Encoded protein: CASSQVIARSGELFF.

CDR3 nucleotide sequence: TGTGCCACCAGCGAGAGACAAGTCCTCTCCTACGAGCAGTACTTC. Translated, it gives CATSERQVLSYEQYF. V gene TRBV15 combines with J gene TRBJ2-7; D call uncertain. The CDR3 is made up of 15 amino acids. Germline V CDR1 and CDR2: LNHNV, YYDKDF (reference sequence). Trimming took off 5 bases at V and 0 bases at J, with 14 bases between the two ends.

This clone was seen once. The rearrangement joins TRBV19 to TRBJ1-5; D is ambiguous. The CDR3 length is 15 residues. The germline CDR1 and CDR2 sequences are LNHDA and SQIVND (reference sequence). The V end was cut by 1 base, the J end by 4 bases, with 11 bases between. The CDR3 region has the DNA TGTGCCAGTAGTATAGGGGCCGCGGGGAATCAGCCCCAGCATTTT. Translated, it gives CASSIGAAGNQPQHF.

This sequence joins TRBV19 and TRBJ1-2; no definite D call. The CDR3 contains 16 residues. V lost 10 bases, J lost 4 bases, and 25 bases lay in between. Germline CDR1 LNHDA, CDR2 SQIVND (reference sequence). The CDR3 region is CANKKGLDNYGYGYTF. The CDR3 DNA follows: TGTGCCAACAAAAAAGGCCTTGATAATTACGGCTATGGCTACACCTTC.

The chain is built from TRBV30 and TRBJ2-6; no firm D call. Trimming took 2 bases from V and 0 from J, leaving 8 bases between them. Germline loops: CDR1 GTSNPN, CDR2 SVGIG (reference sequence). This CDR3 is built from 15 residues. CDR3 sequence (DNA): TGTGCCTGGAGTCAGGAAGTCTCTGGGGCCAACGTCCTGACTTTC. Its protein product is CAWSQEVSGANVLTF.

The chain recombines TRBV6-6 with TRBJ2-2, with D perhaps TRBD2 (5 bases). The CDR3 length is 15 residues. V gave up 6 bases and J gave up 0 bases, with 11 bases separating them. Germline-derived CDR1 and CDR2 are MNHNY and SVGAGI (reference sequence). This CDR3 is CASSPPGANTGELFF. In nucleotides, the CDR3 is TGTGCCAGCAGCCCACCCGGGGCGAACACCGGGGAGCTGTTTTTT.

This chain connects TRBV30 to TRBJ2-3; a weak D match, TRBD1 (5 bases). Germline lookup yields CDR1 GTSNPN and CDR2 SVGIG (reference sequence). Trimming took off 0 bases at V and 1 base at J, with 5 bases between the two ends. The CDR3 runs 13 residues. Here the CDR3 DNA reads TGTGCCTGGAGTGTACAGGGCACAGATACGCAGTATTTT. Its translation: CAWSVQGTDTQYF.

The V and J genes are TRBV5-4 and TRBJ2-5; D is tentatively TRBD1 or TRBD2 (5 bases each). Germline V gene sequence: CDR1 SGHNT, CDR2 YYREEE (reference sequence). V was pared by 1 base and J by 3 bases, with 7 bases between. The CDR3 is 13 amino acids. The chain's CDR3 is CASSLQGEETQYF. The CDR3 DNA is TGTGCCAGCAGCTTGCAGGGAGAAGAGACCCAGTACTTC. Supplemented by reference TRBV5-4 and TRBJ2-5, the full variable domain reads ETGVTQSPTHLIKTRGQQVTLRCSSQSGHNTVSWYQQALGQGPQFIFQYYREEENGRGNFPPRFSGLQFPNYSSELNVNALELDDSALYLCASSLQGEETQYFGPGTRLLVL.

The CDR3 nucleotides read TGTGCCAGCAATTCCCCCGGGACAGGGGCCTACGAGCAGTACTTC. Translation: CASNSPGTGAYEQYF. The rearrangement links TRBV28 to TRBJ2-7; 10 positions match TRBD1. The CDR3 loop spans 15 amino acids. The ends lost 7 bases at V and 2 bases at J; junction bases unmatched: 8. CDR1 MDHEN and CDR2 SYDVKM come from the germline V gene.

This rearrangement joins TRBV2 to TRBJ1-5; no reliable D call. The germline gives CDR1 SNHLY, CDR2 FYNNEI. The CDR3 is 14 residues long. V dropped 2 bases and J dropped 9 bases, with 14 bases sitting between them. The CDR3 coding sequence is TGTGCCAGCAGTGAACAGCGCGTCCTTCGGCCCCAGCATTTT. Amino acids: CASSEQRVLRPQHF.

This clone has a handful of counts. CDR3 protein: CASSRGGFGYTF. The CDR3 coding sequence is TGCGCCAGCAGCCGAGGGGGCTTTGGCTACACCTTC. This chain links TRBV4-1 with TRBJ1-2; 7 bases are a match to TRBD1. Germline loops: CDR1 MGHRA, CDR2 YSYEKL. The CDR3 length is 12 residues. Trimming cost V 4 bases and J 7 bases; bases outside gene matches: 3.

Worth noting for this clone: Given the absence of the conserved phenylalanine or tryptophan at the CDR3 end, a read error is likely. No DNA is shown, since the ends of the CDR3 on it are uncertain; the CDR3 is the one TCRdb lists. V gene TRBV14 combines with J gene TRBJ2-7; TRBD2, the table's D call, lacks a check against the DNA. Germline V gene sequence: CDR1 SGHDN, CDR2 FVKESK. Both ends counted, the CDR3 spans 10 residues. The CDR3 protein is CARGGLAGGI.

This chain uses TRBV14 with TRBJ2-2; 7 bases are a match to TRBD2. J was trimmed by 6 bases and V by 5 bases; bases with no gene match: 9. The CDR3 totals 15 residues. Per germline, CDR1 SGHDN and CDR2 FVKESK. The CDR3 here is CASSLANRGAGELFF. The CDR3 DNA sequence: TGTGCCAGCAGCTTAGCGAATCGGGGGGCCGGGGAGCTGTTTTTT.

The chain carries TRBV11-2 and TRBJ2-1; D is uncertain. Trimming cost V 5 bases and J 0 bases, with 14 bases left between them. Germline V gene lookup returns CDR1 SGHAT and CDR2 FQNNGV. The CDR3 covers 16 residues. CDR3 nucleotide sequence: TGTGCCAGCAGCCTCCGCTTTTTGGTCTCCTACAATGAGCAGTTCTTC. The encoded protein is CASSLRFLVSYNEQFF.

The V gene is TRBV6-1, the J gene TRBJ1-5; a weak D match, TRBD1 (5 bases). V was pared by 7 bases and J by 4 bases, with 14 bases between. The CDR3 has 14 amino acids. The germline CDR1 and CDR2 sequences are MNHNS and SASEGT. CDR3 sequence: CASTMLGQNQPQHF. The CDR3 coding sequence is TGTGCCAGCACCATGTTGGGGCAGAATCAGCCCCAGCATTTT.

This chain uses TRBV4-2 with TRBJ1-5; the D is unclear. The CDR3 runs 16 residues. CDR1 and CDR2 from the germline V gene are LGHNA and YNFKEQ. V dropped 0 bases and J dropped 4 bases, with 13 bases sitting between them. The CDR3 protein is CASSQDRDTANQPQHF. The DNA for the CDR3 is TGTGCCAGCAGCCAAGATCGCGACACAGCAAATCAGCCCCAGCATTTT.

The gene calls are TRBV7-2 and TRBJ2-7, with TRBD2 matching 7 bases. Germline CDR1 reads SGHTA; CDR2 reads FQGNSA. The CDR3 is 14 amino acids. The junction had 0 bases not matched to a gene; V was cut back by 1 base and J by 0 bases. For the CDR3, the DNA is TGTGCCAGCAGCTTAGAGCGGGACTCCTACGAGCAGTACTTC. Residues: CASSLERDSYEQYF.

This clone has only a few counts. The chain links TRBV2 to TRBJ2-7; D not resolved. V was cut by 6 bases and J by 2 bases, with 14 bases left in between. The germline V gene encodes CDR1 SNHLY and CDR2 FYNNEI. The CDR3 has 14 residues. In nucleotides, the CDR3 is TGTGCCAGCAGGACGACATGGTTGACCTACGAGCAGTACTTC. Protein: CASRTTWLTYEQYF.

The V gene is TRBV6-6, the J gene TRBJ2-7, with 7 bases identical to TRBD1. CDR3 length: 15 residues. CDR1 and CDR2 from the germline V gene are MNHNY and SVGAGI (reference sequence). Germline trimming cut 8 bases from V and 0 bases from J; bases unmatched to any gene: 10. In DNA form, the CDR3 reads TGTGCCAGCTCAGGGACAGCGAAGTACTCCTACGAGCAGTACTTC. It codes for CASSGTAKYSYEQYF.

This clone occurred once. V is TRBV5-1 and J is TRBJ2-2; no firm D call. V shed 0 bases and J shed 2 bases, with 5 bases lying between them. CDR1 is SGHRS, CDR2 YFSETQ, per germline. The CDR3 sequence is 14 residues long. Here the CDR3 DNA reads TGCGCCAGCAGCTTGGATGGAAACACCGGGGAGCTGTTTTTT. The encoded protein is CASSLDGNTGELFF.

This chain joins TRBV28 and TRBJ2-7, with 7 bases matching TRBD1. Germline V gene data show CDR1 as MDHEN and CDR2 as SYDVKM. CDR3 size: 15 residues. The junction had 9 bases not matched to a gene; V was cut back by 3 bases and J by 4 bases. CDR3 sequence (DNA): TGTGCCAGCAGTTTTTACGGGACAGTCGCGTACGAGCAGTACTTC. This translates into CASSFYGTVAYEQYF.

This clone was seen once. The chain uses TRBV28 and TRBJ2-5, with TRBD2 identical over 9 bases. The V gene's germline CDR1 is MDHEN and CDR2 SYDVKM. CDR3 length: 16 amino acids. With 0 bases clipped from V and 5 bases from J, the junction kept 7 bases outside the gene matches. DNA for the CDR3: TGTGCCAGCAGTTTATGGACTAGCGGAGCGCGGGAGACCCAGTACTTC. Translating it yields CASSLWTSGARETQYF.

The CDR3 DNA reads as TGTGCCAGCAGGCCGCCCGGGTCCTACAATGAGCAGTTCTTC. Its protein product is CASRPPGSYNEQFF. The J gene is TRBJ2-1, the V gene TRBV6-6; D not resolved. Germline loops: CDR1 MNHNY, CDR2 SVGAGI (reference sequence). This CDR3 contains 14 residues. V shed 6 bases and J shed 1 base, with 10 bases lying between them.

The table lists this clone with a few counts. This rearrangement joins TRBV6-6 to TRBJ2-2; 8 nucleotides line up with TRBD1. Germline-derived CDR1 and CDR2 are MNHNY and SVGAGI (reference sequence). V lost 5 bases, J lost 5 bases, and 1 base stayed unmatched. The CDR3 consists of 13 residues. The CDR3 loop is CASSRTGTGELFF. The CDR3 coding sequence is TGTGCCAGCAGTCGGACAGGGACCGGGGAGCTGTTTTTT.

The chain combines TRBV19 with TRBJ2-1, with 7 bases aligning to TRBD1. The J segment lost 5 bases and the V segment lost 4 bases, leaving 11 bases of the junction unmatched. Per germline, CDR1 LNHDA and CDR2 SQIVND (reference sequence). The CDR3 extends over 16 amino acids. The CDR3 is CASSTRRQGDHNEQFF. DNA for the CDR3: TGTGCCAGTAGTACCCGACGGCAGGGGGACCACAATGAGCAGTTCTTC.

The chain joins TRBV6-5 to TRBJ1-5; possibly TRBD1 for D (6 bases). Trimming removed 6 bases from V and 0 bases from J, with 12 bases in between. The CDR3 consists of 15 residues. Germline-derived CDR1 and CDR2 are MNHEY and SVGAGI. CDR3 coding DNA: TGTGCCAGCAGCCAGGGGACGGATAGCAATCAGCCCCAGCATTTT. It yields the protein CASSQGTDSNQPQHF.

The chain combines TRBV27 with TRBJ2-1; no clear D. Trimming removed 7 bases at V and 4 bases at J, with 17 bases between. In germline, CDR1 is MNHEY, CDR2 SMNVEV (reference sequence). CDR3 length: 15 residues. CDR3 nucleotides: TGTGCCAGCACCCCAGTGGGGATCCATTACAATGAGCAGTTCTTC. Translating it yields CASTPVGIHYNEQFF.